The rows below give T cell receptor beta chains drawn from one sample of a study of response to subunit inactivated influenza vaccine. TCRdb re-analysed the RT-PCR reads in MiXCR, keeping a single row per CDR3 protein. The sample yields about 520,000 distinct CDR3 sequences, around 7.7% seen once. Sample: PBMCs from blood, taken 23 to 25 months after vaccination. The receptors derive from a man aged 50 to 69 who received an inactivated influenza vaccine. Both conserved end residues are part of each CDR3. Fields, in order: clone size, V gene, D gene, J gene, CDR3 length, CDR3 DNA, CDR3 protein. D genes are given only for firm matches. Clone size is not always given. Where it is, it says once, few, many or a class for expanded clones.

size: many
V: TRBV28
D: NA
J: TRBJ2-3
length: 12
DNA: TGTGCCAGCCAGAGCGGCACAGATACGCAGTATTTT
CDR3: CASQSGTDTQYF

size: many
V: TRBV28
D: TRBD2
J: TRBJ2-1
length: 16
DNA: TGTGCCAGCAGCAGATTAGCGGGGGGGCTGTCAAATGAGCAGTTCTTC
CDR3: CASSRLAGGLSNEQFF

size: few
V: TRBV19
D: NA
J: TRBJ1-4
length: 15
DNA: TGTGCCAGTAGTACTGGACAAGCAACTAATGAAAAACTGTTTTTT
CDR3: CASSTGQATNEKLFF

size: NA
V: TRBV27
D: NA
J: TRBJ2-3
length: 15
DNA: TGTGCCAGCCGCCGGACAGGGAATAGCGGGGATACGCAGTATTTT
CDR3: CASRRTGNSGDTQYF

size: few
V: TRBV4-1
D: TRBD1
J: TRBJ1-5
length: 16
DNA: TGCGCCAGCAGCCCAGATACAGGGGGCCTCAATCAGCCCCAGCATTTT
CDR3: CASSPDTGGLNQPQHF

size: many
V: TRBV7-6
D: TRBD2
J: TRBJ2-1
length: 16
DNA: TGTGCCAGCAGCTTTGGCGGGACTAGCGGCACCAATGAGCAGTTCTTC
CDR3: CASSFGGTSGTNEQFF

size: NA
V: TRBV13
D: NA
J: TRBJ2-7
length: 16
DNA: TGTGCCAGCAGCTCACCGTCGTCTCAAGGGCTCTACGAGCAGTACTTC
CDR3: CASSSPSSQGLYEQYF

size: NA
V: TRBV4-3
D: NA
J: TRBJ2-5
length: 14
DNA: TGCGCCAGCAGCCAAGATTTAAACGAAGAGACCCAGTACTTC
CDR3: CASSQDLNEETQYF

size: many
V: TRBV20-1
D: TRBD2
J: TRBJ2-5
length: 15
DNA: TGCAGTGCTAGACGACTAGCGGGAAACCAAGAGACCCAGTACTTC
CDR3: CSARRLAGNQETQYF

size: few
V: TRBV5-5
D: NA
J: TRBJ2-6
length: 17
DNA: TGTGCCAGCAGCGAGGACAGATCCCCCTCTGGGGCCAACGTCCTGACTTTC
CDR3: CASSEDRSPSGANVLTF